The rows below give T cell receptor beta chains drawn from one sample of a study of early T cells in non-severe SARS-CoV-2 infection. TCRdb used MiXCR to reprocess the 5' RACE reads, holding one entry per CDR3 protein. The sample has fewer than 85,000 distinct CDR3 sequences; under 15% are singletons. The sample consisted of whole blood. The receptors here all came from an adult who was a healthcare worker with PCR-confirmed SARS-CoV-2 infection or an uninfected control (not recorded which). CDR3s include the opening cysteine and the closing phenylalanine or tryptophan. Fields, in order: clone size, J gene, D gene, V gene, CDR3 protein, CDR3 DNA. A D gene is named only where the DNA matches it firmly. Expanded clones are given a class, and other clones once, few, many or no size at all.

.,TRBJ2-7,.,TRBV29-1,CSVRIDYEQYF,TGCAGCGTAAGGATAGACTACGAGCAGTACTTC
.,TRBJ1-2,TRBD1,TRBV7-9,CASSLVGTGKGYTF,TGTGCCAGCAGCTTAGTCGGGACAGGGAAGGGCTACACCTTC
.,TRBJ2-1,.,TRBV11-3,CASSYGWNEQFF,TGTGCCAGCAGTTATGGGTGGAATGAGCAGTTCTTC
few,TRBJ2-1,TRBD1,TRBV18,CASSPDRGHDNEQFF,TGTGCCAGCTCACCTGACAGGGGGCACGACAATGAGCAGTTCTTC
.,TRBJ2-3,.,TRBV30,CAWSVYSYTQYF,TGTGCCTGGAGTGTATACTCGTATACGCAGTATTTT
few,TRBJ2-1,.,TRBV27,CASSLISGGLINEQFF,TGTGCCAGCAGTTTAATTTCCGGGGGCCTTATCAATGAGCAGTTCTTC
.,TRBJ2-5,.,TRBV7-6,CASSPTRGGTQYF,TGTGCCAGCAGCCCCACCCGGGGCGGGACCCAGTACTTC
many,TRBJ1-2,.,TRBV5-1,CASSLVGFEYGYTF,TGCGCCAGCAGCTTGGTGGGGTTCGAGTATGGCTACACCTTC
few,TRBJ2-4,.,TRBV7-7,CASSLAEAGIQYF,TGTGCCAGCAGCTTAGCAGAGGCGGGCATTCAGTACTTC
few,TRBJ2-7,TRBD2,TRBV19,CASSGTSYEQYF,TGTGCCAGTAGCGGGACTAGCTACGAGCAGTACTTC
few,TRBJ2-3,.,TRBV5-4,CASTARDTLPSTDTQYF,TGTGCCAGCACCGCCCGGGACACCTTGCCTAGCACAGATACGCAGTATTTT
few,TRBJ1-6,.,TRBV5-5,CASSLGTTARSPLHF,TGTGCCAGCAGCTTGGGGACGACAGCGAGATCACCCCTCCACTTT
few,TRBJ1-2,.,TRBV5-1,CASSLGNRDYTF,TGCGCCAGCAGCTTGGGGAACAGGGACTACACCTTC
few,TRBJ2-7,.,TRBV9,CASSTGTLDYEQYF,TGTGCCAGCAGCACTGGGACATTAGACTACGAGCAGTACTTC
many,TRBJ1-1,TRBD1,TRBV29-1,CSVERGQGTAEAFF,TGCAGCGTTGAAAGGGGGCAGGGTACAGCTGAAGCTTTCTTT
few,TRBJ2-7,.,TRBV27,CASSLLRGSSYEQYF,TGTGCCAGCTCCCTCTTGAGGGGGAGCTCCTACGAGCAGTACTTC
few,TRBJ1-6,.,TRBV6-6,CASRDGNSPLHF,TGTGCCAGCAGGGACGGGAATTCACCCCTCCACTTT
.,TRBJ1-4,TRBD1,TRBV7-2,CASSFKGGAGEKLFF,TGTGCCAGCAGCTTCAAAGGGGGCGCGGGAGAAAAACTGTTTTTT
.,TRBJ1-5,TRBD1,TRBV12-3/TRBV12-4,CASGTGGRQPQHF,TGTGCCAGCGGGACAGGGGGCCGGCAGCCCCAGCATTTT
.,TRBJ1-1,.,TRBV5-8,CASSPLEENTEAFF,TGTGCCAGCAGCCCCCTGGAGGAAAACACTGAAGCTTTCTTT
.,TRBJ1-1,.,TRBV27,CASSLTGPVGEAFF,TGTGCCAGCAGTTTAACAGGCCCTGTTGGTGAAGCTTTCTTT
.,TRBJ1-4,.,TRBV30,CAWSVMKIRSEKLFF,TGTGCCTGGAGTGTTATGAAAATCCGGAGTGAAAAACTGTTTTTT
few,TRBJ2-7,.,TRBV30,CAWSAQGYEQYF,TGTGCCTGGAGTGCACAAGGCTACGAGCAGTACTTC
few,TRBJ2-3,TRBD1,TRBV4-2,CASSQRSGTGPTRRTDTQYF,TGTGCCAGCAGCCAACGTTCCGGGACAGGGCCTACTCGACGCACAGATACGCAGTATTTT
few,TRBJ2-3,.,TRBV28,CASSQTGSRIGTQYF,TGTGCCAGCAGTCAGACGGGGTCCAGGATTGGTACGCAGTATTTT
many,TRBJ1-1,.,TRBV18,CASSPPLGGAQEAFF,TGTGCCAGCTCACCACCCCTTGGCGGCGCGCAAGAAGCTTTCTTT
.,TRBJ1-5,.,TRBV28,CASSHLGADQPQHF,TGTGCCAGCAGCCATCTGGGGGCGGATCAGCCCCAGCATTTT
.,TRBJ2-7,TRBD1,TRBV9,CASSPQGASYEQYF,TGTGCCAGCAGCCCACAGGGGGCTTCCTACGAGCAGTACTTC
many,TRBJ2-3,.,TRBV12-3/TRBV12-4,CASSFQGPLQYF,TGTGCCAGCAGTTTTCAGGGGCCCCTCCAGTATTTT
many,TRBJ1-1,TRBD1,TRBV7-9,CASSHGTAEAFF,TGTGCCAGCAGCCACGGGACAGCCGAAGCTTTCTTT
few,TRBJ2-5,.,TRBV7-9,CASSLATEETQYF,TGTGCCAGCAGCTTAGCCACAGAAGAGACCCAGTACTTC
many,TRBJ2-2,.,TRBV30,CAWRGGVNTGELFF,TGTGCCTGGAGGGGAGGAGTGAACACCGGGGAGCTGTTTTTT
.,TRBJ2-1,TRBD2,TRBV7-9,CASSKTGTRHNEQFF,TGTGCCAGCAGCAAAACCGGGACTAGGCACAATGAGCAGTTCTTC
.,TRBJ1-6,.,TRBV25-1,CASSDTGASNSPLHF,TGTGCCAGCAGTGATACCGGCGCCAGTAATTCACCCCTCCACTTT
few,TRBJ1-2,TRBD1,TRBV9,CASSVRTGAPDGYTF,TGTGCCAGCAGCGTTCGGACAGGGGCACCTGATGGCTACACCTTC
few,TRBJ1-2,.,TRBV7-2,CASSFRGTYGYTF,TGTGCCAGCAGCTTTAGGGGGACCTATGGCTACACCTTC
few,TRBJ2-7,.,TRBV9,CASSSEGLYEQYF,TGTGCCAGCAGCTCCGAAGGCCTCTACGAGCAGTACTTC
once,TRBJ2-6,.,TRBV6-5,CASSYPSSGANVLTF,TGTGCCAGCAGTTACCCGTCCTCTGGGGCCAACGTCCTGACTTTC
.,TRBJ1-1,.,TRBV29-1,CSGRDLNTEAFF,TGCAGCGGGAGGGACCTTAACACTGAAGCTTTCTTT
many,TRBJ2-6,.,TRBV5-1,CASSQSFGANVLTF,TGCGCCAGCAGCCAGAGTTTTGGGGCCAACGTCCTGACTTTC
many,TRBJ2-3,.,TRBV5-1,CASGTLASADTQYF,TGCGCCAGCGGAACTCTGGCGTCCGCAGATACGCAGTATTTT
many,TRBJ2-1,.,TRBV6-4,CASSDGGYGYEQFF,TGTGCCAGCAGTGACGGAGGGTACGGGTATGAGCAGTTCTTC
.,TRBJ2-5,TRBD2,TRBV7-2,CASSTGREETRYF,TGTGCCAGCAGCACGGGGCGGGAGGAGACCCGGTACTTC
few,TRBJ1-1,.,TRBV18,CASSPLDRNTEAFF,TGTGCCAGCTCACCCCTGGACAGGAACACTGAAGCTTTCTTT
.,TRBJ1-4,TRBD1,TRBV3-1,CASSQGDRTGAEKLFF,TGTGCCAGCAGCCAAGGAGACCGGACAGGCGCTGAAAAACTGTTTTTT
once,TRBJ2-3,.,TRBV12-3/TRBV12-4,CASSHRQERSDTQYF,TGTGCCAGCAGTCACAGACAGGAGCGTTCAGATACGCAGTATTTT
few,TRBJ2-1,.,TRBV28,CASSSLQAGPYYNEQFF,TGTGCCAGCAGTTCCCTGCAGGCCGGACCCTACTACAATGAGCAGTTCTTC
many,TRBJ1-1,TRBD1,TRBV5-1,CASSLTGASTEAFF,TGCGCCAGCAGCTTGACAGGGGCAAGCACTGAAGCTTTCTTT
few,TRBJ2-3,TRBD2,TRBV27,CASSLHIGTSATDTQYF,TGTGCCAGCAGTCTACACATCGGGACTAGCGCCACAGATACGCAGTATTTT
.,TRBJ1-1,.,TRBV5-5,CASSLGVTTEAFF,TGTGCCAGCAGCTTAGGGGTTACCACTGAAGCTTTCTTT
few,TRBJ1-6,.,TRBV6-1,CASSESGSYNSPLHF,TGTGCCAGCAGTGAGTCGGGCTCCTATAATTCACCCCTCCACTTT
many,TRBJ2-5,.,TRBV7-9,CASSLVGEETQYF,TGTGCCAGCAGCTTGGTCGGGGAAGAGACCCAGTACTTC
few,TRBJ2-2,.,TRBV6-6,CASRLLTGELFF,TGTGCCAGCAGGCTCCTCACCGGGGAGCTGTTTTTT
few,TRBJ2-6,.,TRBV7-9,CASSPSHPGTGANVLTF,TGTGCCAGCAGCCCCTCTCACCCAGGAACTGGGGCCAACGTCCTGACTTTC
many,TRBJ1-1,.,TRBV27,CASSLSRGAGTEAFF,TGTGCCAGCAGTTTATCTAGGGGCGCGGGCACTGAAGCTTTCTTT
few,TRBJ2-5,TRBD2,TRBV7-8,CASSFGTRVETQYF,TGTGCCAGCAGCTTTGGGACTAGGGTCGAGACCCAGTACTTC
many,TRBJ1-2,.,TRBV7-9,CASSAQPNYGYTF,TGTGCCAGCAGCGCCCAGCCGAACTATGGCTACACCTTC
few,TRBJ2-1,TRBD2,TRBV11-2,CASRPLRAGDPRFF,TGTGCCAGCAGGCCGTTGAGGGCGGGAGACCCTCGGTTCTTC
few,TRBJ1-1,.,TRBV20-1,CSARVRTVMNTEAFF,TGCAGTGCTAGAGTTCGGACAGTCATGAACACTGAAGCTTTCTTT